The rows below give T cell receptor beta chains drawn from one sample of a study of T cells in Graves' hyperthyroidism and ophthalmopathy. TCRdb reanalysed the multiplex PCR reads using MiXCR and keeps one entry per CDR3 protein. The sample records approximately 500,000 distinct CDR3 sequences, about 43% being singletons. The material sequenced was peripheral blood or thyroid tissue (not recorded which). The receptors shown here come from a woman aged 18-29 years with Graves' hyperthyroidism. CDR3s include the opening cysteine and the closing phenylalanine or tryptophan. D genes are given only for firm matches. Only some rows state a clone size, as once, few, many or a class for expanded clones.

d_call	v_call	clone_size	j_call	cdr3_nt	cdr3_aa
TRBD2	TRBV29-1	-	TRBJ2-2	TGCAGCTTTTCTAGCGGGGGTTCTGGGAGGACCGGGGAGCTGTTTTTT	CSFSSGGSGRTGELFF
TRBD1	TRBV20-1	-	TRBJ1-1	TGCAGTGCCGGGGGGACAGGGGGCGGGACTGAAGCTTTCTTT	CSAGGTGGGTEAFF
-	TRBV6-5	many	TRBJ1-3	TGTGCCAGCAGTTTTGACAGAAACACCATATATTTT	CASSFDRNTIYF
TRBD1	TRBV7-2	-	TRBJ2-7	TGTGCCGTCAGCTGGATCGTGGACAGGGCCTACGAGCAGTACTTC	CAVSWIVDRAYEQYF
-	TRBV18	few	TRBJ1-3	TGTGCCAGCTCACCGTTACGGCAAACCTCTGGAAACACCATATATTTT	CASSPLRQTSGNTIYF
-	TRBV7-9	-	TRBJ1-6	TGTACCAGCAGCTTAGCGGGGGGGAGTTCACCCCTCCACTTT	CTSSLAGGSSPLHF
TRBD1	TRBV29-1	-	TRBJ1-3	TGCAGCGTTGATAGGGACAGGGGGCGCGCTGGAAACACCATATATTTT	CSVDRDRGRAGNTIYF
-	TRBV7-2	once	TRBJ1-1	TGTACCAGCAGCTTAGCGCAGGGCGACACTGAAGCTTTCTTT	CTSSLAQGDTEAFF
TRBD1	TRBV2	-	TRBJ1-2	TGTGCCAGCAGTGACGACAGGGCAGGCTATGGCTACACCTTC	CASSDDRAGYGYTF
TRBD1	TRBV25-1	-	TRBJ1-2	TGTGCCAGCAGTGCTATACAGGGGAGTTATGGCTACACCTTC	CASSAIQGSYGYTF
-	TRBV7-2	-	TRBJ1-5	TGTGCCAGCAGCAATGGTGGCGATCAGCCCCAGCATTTT	CASSNGGDQPQHF
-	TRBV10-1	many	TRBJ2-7	TGCGCCAGCAGTGAGGCTGGTAGTGACGAGCAGTACTTC	CASSEAGSDEQYF
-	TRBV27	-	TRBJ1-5	TGTGCCAGCAGTTTCCAGGGCCGAAATCAGCCCCAGCATTTT	CASSFQGRNQPQHF
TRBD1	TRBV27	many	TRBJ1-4	TGTGCCAGCAGTCGCGGACAGGGCGGCGAAAAACTGTTTTTT	CASSRGQGGEKLFF
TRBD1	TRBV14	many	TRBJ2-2	TGTGCCAGCAGCCGGGGGACAGGGAGTGTGTACACCGGGGAGCTGTTTTTT	CASSRGTGSVYTGELFF
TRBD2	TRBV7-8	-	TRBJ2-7	TGTGCCGGCAGCGTAGTAGCGGGACACTACGAGCAGTCCTTC	CAGSVVAGHYEQSF
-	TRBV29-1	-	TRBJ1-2	TGCAGCTTAGGAGGCCCAGAGCCCTATGGCTACACCTTC	CSLGGPEPYGYTF
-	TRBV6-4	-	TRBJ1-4	TGTGCCAGCAGCCCGTATGGAAATGAAAAACTGTTTTTT	CASSPYGNEKLFF
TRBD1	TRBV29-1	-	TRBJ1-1	TGCAGCTTGAGGACAGGGGGCACTGAAGCTTTCTTT	CSLRTGGTEAFF
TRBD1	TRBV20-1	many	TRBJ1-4	TGCAGTGCTCGCAGGACAGGCACTAATGAAAAACTGTTTTTT	CSARRTGTNEKLFF
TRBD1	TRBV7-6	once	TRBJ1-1	TGTGCCAGCAGCAGGCGGGACAGTAGCCCTGAAGCTTTCTTT	CASSRRDSSPEAFF
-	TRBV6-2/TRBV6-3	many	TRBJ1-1	TGTGCCAGCAGTTTGGCGGAGAACACTGAAGCTTTCTTT	CASSLAENTEAFF
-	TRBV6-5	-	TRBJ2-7	TGTGCCAGCAGTTTATCGGTTTTGGACTCACCCTACGAGCAGTACTTC	CASSLSVLDSPYEQYF
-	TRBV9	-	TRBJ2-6	TGTGCCAGCAGCGGGAACAGGGATGTGAAGGCGAACGTCCTGACTTTC	CASSGNRDVKANVLTF
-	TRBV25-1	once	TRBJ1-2	TGTGCTAGGCAGGGTTGGGGCTATGGCTACACCTTC	CARQGWGYGYTF
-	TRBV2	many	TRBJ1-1	TGTGCCAGCAGTGAAAGTCGGGGGGAAGCTTTCTTT	CASSESRGEAFF
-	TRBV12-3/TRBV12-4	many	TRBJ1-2	TGTGCCAGCAGTTTAGTGTTGACAGGCTATGGCTACACCTTC	CASSLVLTGYGYTF
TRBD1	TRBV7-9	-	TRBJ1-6	TGTGCCAGCAGCCCTCGGGGACAGGAAGGATCACCCCTCCACTTT	CASSPRGQEGSPLHF
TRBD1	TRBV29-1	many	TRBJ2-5	TGCAGCGTACTACAGGGGTACCAAGAGACCCAGTACTTC	CSVLQGYQETQYF
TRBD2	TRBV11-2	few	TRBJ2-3	TGTGCCAGCAGTTACTCACTCCCGGGACTAGCGGAAGATACGCAGTATTTT	CASSYSLPGLAEDTQYF
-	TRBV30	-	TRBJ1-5	TGTGCCTGGAGTGGAGGATCCAATCAGCCCCAGCATTTT	CAWSGGSNQPQHF
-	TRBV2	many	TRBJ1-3	TGTGCCAGCAGTGGTTACGGGGGGGCTGGAAACACCATATATTTT	CASSGYGGAGNTIYF
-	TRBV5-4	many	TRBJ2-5	TGTGCCAGCAGCCGGGCCGGGGAGACCCAGTACTTC	CASSRAGETQYF
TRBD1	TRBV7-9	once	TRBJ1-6	TGTGCCAGCAGCCCGCCGACAGGGGGCAATTCACCCCTCCACTTT	CASSPPTGGNSPLHF
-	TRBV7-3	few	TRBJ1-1	TGTGCCAGCTCAGCCCAGGGGAACGGGAACACTGAAGCTTTCTTT	CASSAQGNGNTEAFF
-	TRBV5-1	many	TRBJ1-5	TGCGCCAGCAGCTCCGGGGCTGGCAATCAGCCCCAGCATTTT	CASSSGAGNQPQHF